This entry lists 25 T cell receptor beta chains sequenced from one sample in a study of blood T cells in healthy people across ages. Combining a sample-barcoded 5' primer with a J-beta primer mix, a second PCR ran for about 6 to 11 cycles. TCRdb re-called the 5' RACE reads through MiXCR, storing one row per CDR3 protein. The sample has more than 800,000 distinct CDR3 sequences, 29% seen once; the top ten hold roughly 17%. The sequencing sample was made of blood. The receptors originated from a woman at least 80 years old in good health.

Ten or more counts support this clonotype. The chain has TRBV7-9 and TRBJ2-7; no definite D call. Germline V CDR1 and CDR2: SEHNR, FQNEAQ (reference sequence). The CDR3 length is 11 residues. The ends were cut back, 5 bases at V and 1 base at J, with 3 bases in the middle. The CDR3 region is CASSHSYEQYF. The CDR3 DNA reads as TGTGCCAGCAGCCATTCCTACGAGCAGTACTTC.

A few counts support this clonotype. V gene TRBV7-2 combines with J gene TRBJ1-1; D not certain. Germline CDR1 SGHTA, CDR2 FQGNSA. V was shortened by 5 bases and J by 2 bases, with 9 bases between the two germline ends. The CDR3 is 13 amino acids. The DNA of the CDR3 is TGTGCCAGCAGCATAGACCCTAACACTGAAGCTTTCTTT. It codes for CASSIDPNTEAFF.

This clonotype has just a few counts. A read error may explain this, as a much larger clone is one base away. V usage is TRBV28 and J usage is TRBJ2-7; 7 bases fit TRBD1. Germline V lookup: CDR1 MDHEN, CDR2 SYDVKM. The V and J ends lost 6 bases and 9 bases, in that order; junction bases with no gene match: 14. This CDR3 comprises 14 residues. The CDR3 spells CASRGGPNLFRQYF. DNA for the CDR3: TGTGCCAGCAGAGGGGGCCCCAACCTCTTCAGGCAGTACTTC.

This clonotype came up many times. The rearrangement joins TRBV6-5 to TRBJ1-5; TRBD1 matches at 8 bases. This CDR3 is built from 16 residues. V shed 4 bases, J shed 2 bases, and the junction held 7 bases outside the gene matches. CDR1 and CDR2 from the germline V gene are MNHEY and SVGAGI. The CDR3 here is CASSSGQGIGNQPQHF. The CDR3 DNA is TGTGCCAGCAGTTCCGGACAGGGTATAGGCAATCAGCCCCAGCATTTT.

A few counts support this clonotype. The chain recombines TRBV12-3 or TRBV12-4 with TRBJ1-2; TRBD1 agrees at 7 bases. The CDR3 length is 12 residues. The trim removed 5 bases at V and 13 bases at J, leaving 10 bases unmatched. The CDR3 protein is CASSQERTGPTF. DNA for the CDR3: TGTGCCAGCAGTCAAGAGCGGACAGGCCCCACCTTC.

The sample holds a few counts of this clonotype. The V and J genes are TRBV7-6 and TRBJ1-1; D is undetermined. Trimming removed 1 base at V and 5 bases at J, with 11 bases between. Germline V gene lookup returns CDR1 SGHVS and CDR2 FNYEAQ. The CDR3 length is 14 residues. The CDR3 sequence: CASSLEGSRTEAFF. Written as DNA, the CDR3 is TGTGCCAGCAGCTTAGAAGGGTCGAGGACTGAAGCTTTCTTT.

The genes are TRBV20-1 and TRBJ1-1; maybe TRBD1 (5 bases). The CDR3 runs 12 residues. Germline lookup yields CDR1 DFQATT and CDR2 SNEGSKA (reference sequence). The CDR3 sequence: CRGTAGSTEAFF. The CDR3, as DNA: TGCAGAGGGACGGCGGGGAGCACTGAAGCTTTCTTT.

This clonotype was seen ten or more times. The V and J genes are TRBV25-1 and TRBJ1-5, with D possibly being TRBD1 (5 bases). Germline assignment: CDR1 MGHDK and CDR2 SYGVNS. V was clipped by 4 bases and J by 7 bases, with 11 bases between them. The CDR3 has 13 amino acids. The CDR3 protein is CASSGGAGQPQHF. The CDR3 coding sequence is TGTGCCAGCAGTGGCGGCGCAGGGCAGCCCCAGCATTTT.

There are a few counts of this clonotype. The CDR3 is CSAHSGRNTGELFF. CDR3 DNA: TGCAGTGCCCATAGCGGGCGGAACACCGGGGAGCTGTTTTTT. The gene calls are TRBV20-1 and TRBJ2-2; 7 nucleotides match TRBD2. The junction had 5 bases not matched to a gene; V was cut back by 6 bases and J by 1 base. The CDR3 has 14 amino acids. The germline gives CDR1 DFQATT, CDR2 SNEGSKA (reference sequence).

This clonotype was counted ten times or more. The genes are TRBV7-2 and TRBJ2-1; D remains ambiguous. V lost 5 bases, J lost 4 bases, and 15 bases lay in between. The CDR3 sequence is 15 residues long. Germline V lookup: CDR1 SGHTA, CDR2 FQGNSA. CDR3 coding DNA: TGTGCCAGCAGCCCCCTGACGGGTAGTTACAATGAGCAGTTCTTC. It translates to CASSPLTGSYNEQFF.

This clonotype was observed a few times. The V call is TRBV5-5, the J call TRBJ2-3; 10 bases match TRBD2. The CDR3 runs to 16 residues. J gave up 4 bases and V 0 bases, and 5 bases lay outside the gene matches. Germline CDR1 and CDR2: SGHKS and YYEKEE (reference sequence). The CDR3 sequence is CASSLGGAGGPDTQYF. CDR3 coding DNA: TGTGCCAGCAGCTTGGGAGGAGCGGGGGGGCCAGATACGCAGTATTTT.

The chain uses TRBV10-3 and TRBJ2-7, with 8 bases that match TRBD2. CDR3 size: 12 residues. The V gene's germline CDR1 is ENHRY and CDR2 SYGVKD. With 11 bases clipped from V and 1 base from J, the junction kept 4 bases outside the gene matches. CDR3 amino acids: CAAGGVSYEQYF. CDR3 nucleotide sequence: TGTGCCGCCGGGGGGGTTTCCTACGAGCAGTACTTC.

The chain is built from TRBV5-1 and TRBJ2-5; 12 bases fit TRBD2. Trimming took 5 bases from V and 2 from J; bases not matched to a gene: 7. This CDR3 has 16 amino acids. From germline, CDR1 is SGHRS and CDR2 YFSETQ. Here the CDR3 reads CASRLAGGPGQETQYF. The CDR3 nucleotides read TGCGCCAGCAGGCTAGCGGGAGGGCCAGGGCAAGAGACCCAGTACTTC.

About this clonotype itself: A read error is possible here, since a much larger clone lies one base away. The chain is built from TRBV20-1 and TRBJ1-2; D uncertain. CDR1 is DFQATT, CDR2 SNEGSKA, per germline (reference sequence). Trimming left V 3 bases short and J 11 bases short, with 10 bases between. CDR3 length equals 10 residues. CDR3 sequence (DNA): TGCAGTGCTAGCATGGGCAGGTACACCTTC. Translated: CSASMGRYTF.

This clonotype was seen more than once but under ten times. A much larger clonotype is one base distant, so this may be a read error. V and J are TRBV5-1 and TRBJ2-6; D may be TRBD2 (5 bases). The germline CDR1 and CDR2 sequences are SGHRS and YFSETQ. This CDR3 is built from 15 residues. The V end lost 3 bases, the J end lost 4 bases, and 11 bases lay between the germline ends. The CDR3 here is CASSWSSGGANVLTF. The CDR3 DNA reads TGCGCCAGCAGCTGGTCAAGCGGAGGGGCCAACGTCCTGACTTTC.

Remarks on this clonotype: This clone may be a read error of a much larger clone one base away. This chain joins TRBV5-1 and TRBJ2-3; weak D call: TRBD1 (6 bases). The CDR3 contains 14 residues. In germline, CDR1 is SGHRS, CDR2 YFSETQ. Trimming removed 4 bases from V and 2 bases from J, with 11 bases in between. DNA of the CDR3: TGCGCCAGCAGCCGGACAGCTACCACAGATACGCAGTATTTT. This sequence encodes CASSRTATTDTQYF.

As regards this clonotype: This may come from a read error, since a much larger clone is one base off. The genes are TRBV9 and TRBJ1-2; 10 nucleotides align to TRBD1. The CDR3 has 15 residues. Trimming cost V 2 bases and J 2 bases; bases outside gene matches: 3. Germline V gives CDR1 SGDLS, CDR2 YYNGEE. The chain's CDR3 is CASSVGGQGNYGYTF. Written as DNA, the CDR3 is TGTGCCAGCAGCGTGGGGGGACAGGGGAACTATGGCTACACCTTC.

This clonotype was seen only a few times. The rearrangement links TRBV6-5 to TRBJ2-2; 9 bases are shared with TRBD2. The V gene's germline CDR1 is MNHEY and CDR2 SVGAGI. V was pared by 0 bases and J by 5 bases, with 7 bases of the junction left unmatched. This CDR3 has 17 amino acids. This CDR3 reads CASSYSLLAGKTGELFF. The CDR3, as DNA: TGTGCCAGCAGTTACTCTTTGCTAGCGGGGAAAACCGGGGAGCTGTTTTTT.

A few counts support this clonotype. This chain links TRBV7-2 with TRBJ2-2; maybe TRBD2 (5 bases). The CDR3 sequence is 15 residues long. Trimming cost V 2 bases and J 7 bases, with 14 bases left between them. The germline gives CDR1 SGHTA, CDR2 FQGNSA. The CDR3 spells CASSLFQQGGGELFF. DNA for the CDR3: TGTGCCAGCAGCTTATTCCAGCAAGGAGGCGGGGAGCTGTTTTTT.

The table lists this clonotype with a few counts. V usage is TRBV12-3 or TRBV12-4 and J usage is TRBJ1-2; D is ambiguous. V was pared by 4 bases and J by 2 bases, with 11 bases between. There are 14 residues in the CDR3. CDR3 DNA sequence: TGTGCCAGCAGTTATAACGGACGGAACTATGGCTACACCTTC. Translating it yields CASSYNGRNYGYTF.

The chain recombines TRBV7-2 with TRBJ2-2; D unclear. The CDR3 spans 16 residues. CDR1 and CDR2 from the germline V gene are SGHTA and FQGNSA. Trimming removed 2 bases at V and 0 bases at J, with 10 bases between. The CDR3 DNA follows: TGTGCCAGCAGCTTAAGATCAAGGGCGAACACCGGGGAGCTGTTTTTT. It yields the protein CASSLRSRANTGELFF.

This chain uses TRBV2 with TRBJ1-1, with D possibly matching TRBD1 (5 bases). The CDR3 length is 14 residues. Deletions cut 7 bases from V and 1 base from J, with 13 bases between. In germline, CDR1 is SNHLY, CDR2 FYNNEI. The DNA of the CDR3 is TGTGCCAGCAATTTCGGGACGGAGAACACTGAAGCTTTCTTT. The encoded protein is CASNFGTENTEAFF.

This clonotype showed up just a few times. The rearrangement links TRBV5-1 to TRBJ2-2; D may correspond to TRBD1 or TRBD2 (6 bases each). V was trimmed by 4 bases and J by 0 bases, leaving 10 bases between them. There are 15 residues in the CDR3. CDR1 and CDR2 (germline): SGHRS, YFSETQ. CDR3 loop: CASSTGTPNTGELFF. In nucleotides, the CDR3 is TGCGCCAGCAGCACAGGGACTCCGAACACCGGGGAGCTGTTTTTT.

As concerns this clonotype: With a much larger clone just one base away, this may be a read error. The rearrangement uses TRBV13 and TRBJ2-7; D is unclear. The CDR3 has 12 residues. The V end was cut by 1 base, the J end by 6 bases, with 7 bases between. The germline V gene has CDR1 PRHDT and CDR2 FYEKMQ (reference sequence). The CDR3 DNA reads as TGTGCCAGCAGCTTAGTCTTTTCCGAGCAGTACTTC. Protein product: CASSLVFSEQYF. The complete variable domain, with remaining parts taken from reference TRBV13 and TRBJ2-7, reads AAGVIQSPRHLIKEKRETATLKCYPIPRHDTVYWYQQGPGQDPQFLISFYEKMQSDKGSIPDRFSAQQFSDYHSELNMSSLELGDSALYFCASSLVFSEQYFGPGTRLTVT.

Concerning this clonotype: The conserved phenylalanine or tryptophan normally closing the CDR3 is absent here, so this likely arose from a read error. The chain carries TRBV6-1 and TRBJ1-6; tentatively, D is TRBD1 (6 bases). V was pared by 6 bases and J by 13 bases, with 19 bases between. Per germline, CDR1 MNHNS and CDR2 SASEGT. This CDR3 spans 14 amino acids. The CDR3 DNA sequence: TGTGCCAGCAGAAGACAGGCCGGCGTTCACCCCCTCCACTTG. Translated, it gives CASRRQAGVHPLHL.